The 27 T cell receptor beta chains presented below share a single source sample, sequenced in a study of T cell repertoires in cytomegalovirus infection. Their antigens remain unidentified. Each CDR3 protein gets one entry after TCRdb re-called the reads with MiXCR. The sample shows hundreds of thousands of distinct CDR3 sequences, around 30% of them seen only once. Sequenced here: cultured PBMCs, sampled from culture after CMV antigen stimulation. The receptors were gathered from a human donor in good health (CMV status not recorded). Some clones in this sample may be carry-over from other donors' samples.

CDR3 sequence (DNA): TGCGCCAGCAGCTCTGCCCCGAACACCGGGGAGCTGTTTTTT. Translation gives CASSSAPNTGELFF. This chain joins TRBV5-1 and TRBJ2-2; D call uncertain. Trimming removed 3 bases from V and 0 bases from J, with 6 bases in between. Germline V gene sequence: CDR1 SGHRS, CDR2 YFSETQ. The CDR3 consists of 14 residues.

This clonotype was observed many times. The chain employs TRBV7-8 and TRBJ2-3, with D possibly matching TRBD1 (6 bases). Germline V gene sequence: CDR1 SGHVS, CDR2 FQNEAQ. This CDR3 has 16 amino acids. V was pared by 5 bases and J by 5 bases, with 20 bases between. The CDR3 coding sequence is TGTGCCAGCAGCCCAGGGGACATATCTGGGGTAGATACGCAGTATTTT. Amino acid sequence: CASSPGDISGVDTQYF.

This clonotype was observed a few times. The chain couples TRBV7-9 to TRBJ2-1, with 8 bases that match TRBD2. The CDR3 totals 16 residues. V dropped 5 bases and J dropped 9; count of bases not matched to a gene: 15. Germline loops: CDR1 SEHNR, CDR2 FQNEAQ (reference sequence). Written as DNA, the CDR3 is TGTGCCAGCAGCCCAAGACGTATGCGGGGGGCCAGTGAGCAGTTCTTC. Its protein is CASSPRRMRGASEQFF.

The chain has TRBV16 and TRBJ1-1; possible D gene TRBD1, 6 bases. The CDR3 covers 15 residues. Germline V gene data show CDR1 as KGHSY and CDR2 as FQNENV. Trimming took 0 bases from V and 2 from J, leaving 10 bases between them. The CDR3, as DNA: TGTGCCAGCAGCCAATCGGGGGCAGCTAACACTGAAGCTTTCTTT. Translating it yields CASSQSGAANTEAFF. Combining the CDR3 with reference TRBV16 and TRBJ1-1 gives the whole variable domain GEEVAQTPKHLVRGEGQKAKLYCAPIKGHSYVFWYQQVLKNEFKFLISFQNENVFDETGMPKERFSAKCLPNSPCSLEIQATKLEDSAVYFCASSQSGAANTEAFFGQGTRLTVV.

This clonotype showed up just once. The CDR3 nucleotides are TGCAGTGCCGCCAGGGGGCATAACACAGATACGCAGTATTTT. It encodes CSAARGHNTDTQYF. This sequence joins TRBV20-1 and TRBJ2-3; 8 nucleotides align to TRBD1. Germline assignment: CDR1 DFQATT and CDR2 SNEGSKA (reference sequence). V trimming: 6 bases; J trimming: 2 bases; junction bases outside the gene matches: 7. This CDR3 has 14 amino acids.

CDR3 in DNA: TGTGCCATCAGTGAGTTGGTGACGTCGAACACCGGGGAGCTGTTTTTT. It is translated as CAISELVTSNTGELFF. The chain employs TRBV10-3 and TRBJ2-2; D remains ambiguous. Trimming cost V 1 base and J 0 bases, with 9 bases left between them. Germline CDR1 is ENHRY and CDR2 is SYGVKD. The CDR3 sequence is 16 residues long.

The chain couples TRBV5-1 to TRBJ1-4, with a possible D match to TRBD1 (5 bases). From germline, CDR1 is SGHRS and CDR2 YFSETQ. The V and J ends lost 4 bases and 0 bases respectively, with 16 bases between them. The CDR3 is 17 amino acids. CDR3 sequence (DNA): TGCGCCAGCAGCCCGCGGACATGGATTACAACTAATGAAAAACTGTTTTTT. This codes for CASSPRTWITTNEKLFF.

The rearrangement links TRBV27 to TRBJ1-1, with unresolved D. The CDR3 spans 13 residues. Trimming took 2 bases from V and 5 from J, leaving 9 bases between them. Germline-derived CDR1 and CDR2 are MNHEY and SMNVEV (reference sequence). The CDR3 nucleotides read TGTGCCAGCAGTTTAAAGGAGACGACTGAAGCTTTCTTT. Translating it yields CASSLKETTEAFF.

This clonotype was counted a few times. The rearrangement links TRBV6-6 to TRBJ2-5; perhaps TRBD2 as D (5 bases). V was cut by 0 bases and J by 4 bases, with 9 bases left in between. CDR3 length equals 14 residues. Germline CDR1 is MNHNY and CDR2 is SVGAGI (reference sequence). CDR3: CASSYSVSGETQYF. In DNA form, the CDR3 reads TGTGCCAGCAGTTACTCGGTGAGCGGAGAGACCCAGTACTTC.

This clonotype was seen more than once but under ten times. The DNA for the CDR3 is TGTGCCAGCAGCTACCTCGGGACAGGGGGAGGGGAGCTGTTTTTT. Protein product: CASSYLGTGGGELFF. The chain employs TRBV7-6 and TRBJ2-2; 11 nucleotides match TRBD1. The V segment lost 4 bases and the J segment 8 bases; nucleotides outside the gene matches: 6. Per the germline V gene, CDR1 is SGHVS and CDR2 is FNYEAQ. CDR3 length: 15 residues.

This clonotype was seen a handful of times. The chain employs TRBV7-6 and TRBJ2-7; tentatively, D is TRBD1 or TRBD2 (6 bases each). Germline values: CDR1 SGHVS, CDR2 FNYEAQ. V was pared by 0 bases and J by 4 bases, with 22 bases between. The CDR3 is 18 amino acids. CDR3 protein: CASSLAPGETGSTYEQYF. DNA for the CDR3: TGTGCCAGCAGCTTAGCGCCGGGGGAGACAGGATCAACGTACGAGCAGTACTTC.

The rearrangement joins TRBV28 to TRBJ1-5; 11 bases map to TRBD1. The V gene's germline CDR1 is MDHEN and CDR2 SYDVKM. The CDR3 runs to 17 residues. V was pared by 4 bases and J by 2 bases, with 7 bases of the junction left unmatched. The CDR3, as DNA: TGTGCCAGCAGTTCTTGGACAGGGGGCGAGGGCAATCAGCCCCAGCATTTT. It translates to CASSSWTGGEGNQPQHF. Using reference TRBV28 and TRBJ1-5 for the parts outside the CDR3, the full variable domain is DVKVTQSSRYLVKRTGEKVFLECVQDMDHENMFWYRQDPGLGLRLIYFSYDVKMKEKGDIPEGYSVSREKKERFSLILESASTNQTSMYLCASSSWTGGEGNQPQHFGDGTRLSIL.

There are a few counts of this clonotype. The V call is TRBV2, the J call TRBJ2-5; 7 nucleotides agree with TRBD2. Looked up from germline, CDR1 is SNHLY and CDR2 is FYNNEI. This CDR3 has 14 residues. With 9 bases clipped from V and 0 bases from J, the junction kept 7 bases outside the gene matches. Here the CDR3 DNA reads TGTGCCAGTTGGGGCGGGGGATACCAAGAGACCCAGTACTTC. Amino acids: CASWGGGYQETQYF.

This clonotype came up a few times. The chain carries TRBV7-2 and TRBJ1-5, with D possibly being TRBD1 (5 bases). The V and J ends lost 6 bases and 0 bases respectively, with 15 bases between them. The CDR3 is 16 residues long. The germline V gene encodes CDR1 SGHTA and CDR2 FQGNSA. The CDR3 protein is CASSVDAGFSNQPQHF. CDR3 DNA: TGTGCCAGCAGTGTTGATGCAGGGTTTAGCAATCAGCCCCAGCATTTT.

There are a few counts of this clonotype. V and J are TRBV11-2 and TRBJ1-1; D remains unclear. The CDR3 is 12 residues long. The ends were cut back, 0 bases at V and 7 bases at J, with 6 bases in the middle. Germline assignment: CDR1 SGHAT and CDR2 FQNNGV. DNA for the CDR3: TGTGCCAGCAGCTTAGAGGGCCGTGAAGCTTTCTTT. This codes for CASSLEGREAFF.

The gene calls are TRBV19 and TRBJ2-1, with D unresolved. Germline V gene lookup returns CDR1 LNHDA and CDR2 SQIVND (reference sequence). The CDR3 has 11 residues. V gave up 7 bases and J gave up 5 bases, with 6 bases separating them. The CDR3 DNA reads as TGTGCCAGTACTGCAGACAATGAGCAGTTCTTC. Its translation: CASTADNEQFF.

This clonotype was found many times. CDR3 protein: CASSFSTRSTQYF. The CDR3 nucleotides are TGTGCCAGCAGCTTTTCGACGCGTAGTACGCAGTATTTT. This chain links TRBV7-2 with TRBJ2-3; no clear D gene. This CDR3 contains 13 residues. Trimming pared 3 bases from V and 8 bases from J, leaving 12 bases between. Germline V gene data show CDR1 as SGHTA and CDR2 as FQGNSA.

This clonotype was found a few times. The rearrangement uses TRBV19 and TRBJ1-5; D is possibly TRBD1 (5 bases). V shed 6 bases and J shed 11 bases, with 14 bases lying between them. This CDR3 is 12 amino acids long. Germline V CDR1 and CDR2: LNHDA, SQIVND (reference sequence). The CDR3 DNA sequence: TGTGCCAGTAGCTCTTCAGGGTCATCCCAGCATTTT. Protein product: CASSSSGSSQHF.

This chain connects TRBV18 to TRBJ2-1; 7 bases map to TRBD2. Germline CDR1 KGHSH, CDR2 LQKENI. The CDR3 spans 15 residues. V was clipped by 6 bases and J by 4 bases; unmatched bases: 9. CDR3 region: CASSRTSSAYNEQFF. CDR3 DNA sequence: TGTGCCAGCTCTCGGACTAGTTCGGCGTACAATGAGCAGTTCTTC.

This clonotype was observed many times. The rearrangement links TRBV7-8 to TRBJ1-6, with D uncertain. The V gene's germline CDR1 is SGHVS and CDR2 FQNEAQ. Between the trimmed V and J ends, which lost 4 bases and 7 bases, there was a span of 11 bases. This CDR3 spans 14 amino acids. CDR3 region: CASSYRGGNSPLHF. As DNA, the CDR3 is TGTGCCAGCAGCTACCGGGGAGGAAATTCACCCCTCCACTTT.

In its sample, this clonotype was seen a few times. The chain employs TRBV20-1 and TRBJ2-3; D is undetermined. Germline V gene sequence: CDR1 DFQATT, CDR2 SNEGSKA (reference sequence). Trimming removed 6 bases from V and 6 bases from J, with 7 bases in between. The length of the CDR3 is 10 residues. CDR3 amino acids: CSAPIDTQYF. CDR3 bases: TGCAGTGCCCCGATCGATACGCAGTATTTT.

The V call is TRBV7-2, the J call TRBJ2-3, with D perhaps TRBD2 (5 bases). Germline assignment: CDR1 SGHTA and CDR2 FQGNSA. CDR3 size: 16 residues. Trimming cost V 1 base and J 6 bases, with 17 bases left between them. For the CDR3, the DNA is TGTGCCAGCAGCTTAGAGTGGAGGAGAGGTGAGGATACGCAGTATTTT. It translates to CASSLEWRRGEDTQYF.

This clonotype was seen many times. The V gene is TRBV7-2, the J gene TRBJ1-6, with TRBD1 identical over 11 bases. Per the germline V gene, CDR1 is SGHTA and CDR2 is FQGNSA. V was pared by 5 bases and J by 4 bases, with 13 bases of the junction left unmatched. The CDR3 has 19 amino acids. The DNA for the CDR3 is TGTGCCAGCAGCGGGCCTTACCGGACAGGGGGCGAATATAATTCACCCCTCCACTTT. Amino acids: CASSGPYRTGGEYNSPLHF.

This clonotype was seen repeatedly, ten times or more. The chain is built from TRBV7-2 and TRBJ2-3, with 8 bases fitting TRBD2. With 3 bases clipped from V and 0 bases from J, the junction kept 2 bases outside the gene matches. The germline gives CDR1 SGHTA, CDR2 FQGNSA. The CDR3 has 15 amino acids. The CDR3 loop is CASSFVAGSTDTQYF. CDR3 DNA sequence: TGTGCCAGCAGCTTTGTAGCGGGGAGCACAGATACGCAGTATTTT.

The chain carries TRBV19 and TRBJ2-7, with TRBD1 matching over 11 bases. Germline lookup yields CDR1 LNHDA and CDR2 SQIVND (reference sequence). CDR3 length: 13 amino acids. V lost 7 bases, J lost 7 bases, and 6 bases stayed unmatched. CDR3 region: CASMGQGVGEQYF. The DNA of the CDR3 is TGTGCCAGTATGGGACAGGGGGTAGGTGAGCAGTACTTC.

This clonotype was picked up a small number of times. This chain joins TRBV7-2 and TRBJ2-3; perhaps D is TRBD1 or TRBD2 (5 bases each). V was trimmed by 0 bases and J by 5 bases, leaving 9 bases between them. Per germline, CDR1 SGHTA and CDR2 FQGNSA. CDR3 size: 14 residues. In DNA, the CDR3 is TGTGCCAGCAGCTTAGCAGGGACGGGAGATACGCAGTATTTT. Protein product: CASSLAGTGDTQYF.

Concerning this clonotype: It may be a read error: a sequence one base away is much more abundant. CDR3 amino acids: CASSLSGTGPKETQYF. The CDR3 region has the DNA TGTGCCAGCAGCTTGTCGGGGACAGGGCCCAAAGAGACCCAGTACTTC. This chain connects TRBV7-9 to TRBJ2-5; TRBD1 matches 9 bases. The length of the CDR3 is 16 residues. With 3 bases clipped from V and 3 bases from J, the junction kept 8 bases outside the gene matches. Germline lookup yields CDR1 SEHNR and CDR2 FQNEAQ (reference sequence).